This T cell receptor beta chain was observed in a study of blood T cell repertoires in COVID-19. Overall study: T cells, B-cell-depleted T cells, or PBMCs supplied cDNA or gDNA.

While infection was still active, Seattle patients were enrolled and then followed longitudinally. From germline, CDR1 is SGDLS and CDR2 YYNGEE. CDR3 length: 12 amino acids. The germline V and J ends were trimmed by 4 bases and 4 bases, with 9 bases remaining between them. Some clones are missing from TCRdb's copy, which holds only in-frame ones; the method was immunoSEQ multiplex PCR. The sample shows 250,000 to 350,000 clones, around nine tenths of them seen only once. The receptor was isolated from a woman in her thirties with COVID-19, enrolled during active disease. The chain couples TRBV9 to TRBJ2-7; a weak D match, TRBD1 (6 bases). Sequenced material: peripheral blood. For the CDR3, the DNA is TGTGCCAGCAGCAAAACAGGGTACGAGCAGTACTTC. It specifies CASSKTGYEQYF. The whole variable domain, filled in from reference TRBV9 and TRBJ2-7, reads DSGVTQTPKHLITATGQRVTLRCSPRSGDLSVYWYQQSLDQGLQFLIQYYNGEERAKGNILERFSAQQFPDLHSELNLSSLELGDSALYFCASSKTGYEQYFGPGTRLTVT.